The 17 T cell receptor beta chains in this list originate from one sample, sequenced in a study of T cells in Graves' hyperthyroidism and ophthalmopathy. The source material, RNA transcripts, was used to amplify TCR beta CDR3 regions. During a first-round RT-PCR of the TCR CDR3, the HTBI primer set was used. TCRdb redid the calling of the multiplex PCR reads with MiXCR, one entry per CDR3 protein. The sample carries some 500,000 distinct CDR3 sequences, approximately 15% recorded once. The sample comprised blood. These receptors originate from a woman aged 18-30 years with Graves' hyperthyroidism.

The V gene is TRBV14, the J gene TRBJ2-7; TRBD1 matches at 9 bases. The CDR3 length is 14 residues. Germline-derived CDR1 and CDR2 are SGHDN and FVKESK. The junction had 5 bases not matched to a gene; V was cut back by 4 bases and J by 4 bases. DNA for the CDR3: TGTGCCAGCAGCCCCGGGACAGGGTTGTACGAGCAGTACTTC. Its translation is CASSPGTGLYEQYF.

Concerning this clonotype itself: This may arise from a read error, as a much more abundant clone is one base away. The CDR3 nucleotides read TGCAGTGCTAGACCTCTCAGGGCCTCCTGCAATGAGCAGTTCTTC. It specifies CSARPLRASCNEQFF. The rearrangement links TRBV20-1 to TRBJ2-1, with D maybe TRBD1 (5 bases). The CDR3 spans 15 residues. Germline V lookup: CDR1 DFQATT, CDR2 SNEGSKA (reference sequence).

This clonotype was seen a few times. The chain employs TRBV9 and TRBJ2-1; D uncertain. Germline V lookup: CDR1 SGDLS, CDR2 YYNGEE. This CDR3 contains 15 residues. V was pared by 0 bases and J by 0 bases, with 7 bases between. The DNA for the CDR3 is TGTGCCAGCAGCGTAGGTGTCGGCTCCTACAATGAGCAGTTCTTC. Translating it yields CASSVGVGSYNEQFF.

This rearrangement joins TRBV11-3 to TRBJ2-3; perhaps TRBD2 as D (5 bases). CDR3 length: 16 amino acids. Germline V lookup: CDR1 SGHNT, CDR2 YENEEA. Trimming took off 4 bases at V and 1 base at J, with 15 bases between the two ends. The CDR3 region is CASSSNLFGGTDTQYF. In nucleotides, the CDR3 is TGTGCCAGCAGCTCTAACCTCTTCGGGGGCACAGATACGCAGTATTTT. Supplemented by reference TRBV11-3 and TRBJ2-3, the full variable domain reads EAGVVQSPRYKIIEKKQPVAFWCNPISGHNTLYWYLQNLGQGPELLIRYENEEAVDDSQLPKDRFSAERLKGVDSTLKIQPAELGDSAVYLCASSSNLFGGTDTQYFGPGTRLTVL.

Regarding this clonotype: Being one base from a much bigger clone, this may be a read error. The chain recombines TRBV25-1 with TRBJ1-1, with D possibly matching TRBD1 (5 bases). Germline CDR1 MGHDK, CDR2 SYGVNS. This CDR3 contains 15 residues. V shed 6 bases and J shed 0 bases, with 14 bases lying between them. The CDR3 reads CASSLKSGLNTEAFF. The CDR3 nucleotides are TGTGCCAGCAGCCTCAAATCGGGACTGAACACTGAAGCTTTCTTT.

The rearrangement joins TRBV20-1 to TRBJ2-5; D is undetermined. The V end lost 0 bases, the J end lost 5 bases, and 16 bases lay between the germline ends. The CDR3 totals 15 residues. Germline V gene data show CDR1 as DFQATT and CDR2 as SNEGSKA (reference sequence). The CDR3 coding sequence is TGCAGTGCTAGAGATCCGGGCTCCGCGGCGGAGACCCAGTACTTC. Protein: CSARDPGSAAETQYF.

This clonotype was counted at least ten times. The junction and the germline gene differ at one end; a read error may be behind it. The chain carries TRBV11-1 and TRBJ2-7; the D is unclear. The CDR3 totals 14 residues. Germline V gene data show CDR1 as SGHAT and CDR2 as FQDESV (reference sequence). The CDR3 reads CTSSLVRKENEQYF. CDR3 nucleotide sequence: TGTACCAGCAGCTTGGTAAGGAAGGAGAACGAGCAGTACTTC.

The table lists this clonotype with a few counts. Written as DNA, the CDR3 is TGCAGTGCTTCGGGAGTTTCCAATGAGCAGTTCTTC. Protein: CSASGVSNEQFF. The V call is TRBV20-1, the J call TRBJ2-1, with TRBD2 as a possible D gene (6 bases). Trimming took 5 bases from V and 6 from J, leaving 11 bases between them. This CDR3 contains 12 residues. CDR1 DFQATT and CDR2 SNEGSKA come from the germline V gene (reference sequence).

On this clonotype: A much larger clone differs from this one at a single base, so this may be a read error. V usage is TRBV19 and J usage is TRBJ2-1, with D tentatively TRBD1 or TRBD2 (5 bases each). Germline CDR1 and CDR2: LNHDA and SQIVND (reference sequence). The CDR3 extends over 16 amino acids. The CDR3 coding sequence is TGTGCCAGTAGTATAGGGAAGGGGAGCTCCTACAATGAGCAGTCCTTC. As protein: CASSIGKGSSYNEQSF.

The V gene is TRBV7-3, the J gene TRBJ2-3; D could derive from TRBD1 or TRBD2 (6 bases each). The CDR3 runs 15 residues. Trimming took off 2 bases at V and 4 bases at J, with 13 bases between the two ends. The germline V gene has CDR1 SGHTA and CDR2 FQGTGA. DNA for the CDR3: TGTGCCAGCAGCTTACTGGGGGGCGAAGCAGATACGCAGTATTTT. Its protein is CASSLLGGEADTQYF.

In this sample, this clonotype turned up many times. The chain combines TRBV7-3 with TRBJ2-7; D ambiguous. The CDR3 loop spans 16 amino acids. Trimming took 0 bases from V and 3 from J, leaving 15 bases between them. Germline values: CDR1 SGHTA, CDR2 FQGTGA. CDR3 amino acids: CASSLTEDDRRYEQYV. CDR3 in DNA: TGTGCCAGCAGCTTAACGGAAGACGACCGGCGCTACGAGCAGTACGTC.

In its sample, this clonotype was seen many times. This chain uses TRBV27 with TRBJ1-5, with no clear D. This CDR3 has 14 residues. The germline gives CDR1 MNHEY, CDR2 SMNVEV (reference sequence). V was clipped by 3 bases and J by 7 bases, with 13 bases between them. CDR3 loop: CASSLSDHFQPQHF. DNA for the CDR3: TGTGCCAGCAGTTTGTCCGATCATTTCCAGCCCCAGCATTTT.

The genes are TRBV29-1 and TRBJ2-1; TRBD2 matches at 9 bases. Germline loops: CDR1 SQVTM, CDR2 ANQGSEA. Trimming cost V 6 bases and J 4 bases; bases outside gene matches: 10. The CDR3 loop spans 15 amino acids. The CDR3 coding sequence is TGCAGCGTCCACCGACTAGCGGCCATTTACAATGAGCAGTTCTTC. Translating it yields CSVHRLAAIYNEQFF.

This clonotype has a handful of counts. This chain connects TRBV5-6 to TRBJ1-2; D remains unclear. The CDR3 sequence is 14 residues long. CDR1 is SGHDT, CDR2 YYEEEE, per germline. Trimming removed 0 bases from V and 8 bases from J, with 14 bases in between. The CDR3 loop is CASSLASALGGYTF. In nucleotides, the CDR3 is TGTGCCAGCAGCTTGGCCTCAGCCTTGGGGGGCTACACCTTC.

The sample holds many counts of this clonotype. The rearrangement joins TRBV27 to TRBJ1-6, with D unclear. Per the germline V gene, CDR1 is MNHEY and CDR2 is SMNVEV (reference sequence). CDR3 length: 12 amino acids. Trimming pared 10 bases from V and 7 bases from J, leaving 11 bases between. CDR3 nucleotide sequence: TGTGCCACCACCACTTTCAATTCACCCCTCCACTTT. Residues: CATTTFNSPLHF.

This clonotype has at least ten counts. V usage is TRBV7-9 and J usage is TRBJ2-5, with 8 bases matching TRBD1. The CDR3 totals 16 residues. The germline CDR1 and CDR2 sequences are SEHNR and FQNEAQ (reference sequence). Trimming removed 5 bases from V and 4 bases from J; junction bases left unmatched: 12. The CDR3 DNA is TGTGCCAGCAGCACTGGGACAGGCGGTCCACTAGAGACCCAGTACTTC. Its translation is CASSTGTGGPLETQYF.

The chain joins TRBV7-9 to TRBJ2-2; D perhaps matches TRBD2 (5 bases). Trimming left V 5 bases short and J 2 bases short, with 12 bases between. Germline V gene data show CDR1 as SEHNR and CDR2 as FQNEAQ (reference sequence). CDR3 size: 15 residues. In DNA form, the CDR3 reads TGTGCCAGCAGCGACACCGGGGTAAACACCGGGGAGCTGTTTTTT. It yields the protein CASSDTGVNTGELFF.